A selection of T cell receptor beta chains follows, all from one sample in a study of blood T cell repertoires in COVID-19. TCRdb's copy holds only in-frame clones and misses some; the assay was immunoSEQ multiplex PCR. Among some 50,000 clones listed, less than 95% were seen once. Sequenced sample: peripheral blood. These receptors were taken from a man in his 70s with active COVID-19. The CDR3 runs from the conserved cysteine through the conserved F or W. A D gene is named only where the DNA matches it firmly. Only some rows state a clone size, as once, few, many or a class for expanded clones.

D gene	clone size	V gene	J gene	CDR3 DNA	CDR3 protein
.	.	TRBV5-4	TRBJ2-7	TGTGCCAGCAGCTGGGGAGTGGGTTCCTACGAGCAGTACTTC	CASSWGVGSYEQYF
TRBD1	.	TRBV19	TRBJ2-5	TGTGCCAGTAGTATAGGGGGACAGGGTTTGGAGACCCAGTACTTC	CASSIGGQGLETQYF
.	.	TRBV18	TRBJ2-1	TGTGCCAGCTCTCCCCCGACGCCGGAGGAGCAGTTCTTC	CASSPPTPEEQFF
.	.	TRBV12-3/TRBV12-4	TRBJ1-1	TGTGCCAGCAGTTTAGGTGCGTCTCGGGCTTTCTTT	CASSLGASRAFF
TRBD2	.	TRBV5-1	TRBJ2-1	TGCGCCAGCAGAAATAGCGGGGGGCTCTCCCAGAATGAGCAGTTCTTC	CASRNSGGLSQNEQFF
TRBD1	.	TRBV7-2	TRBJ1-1	TGTGCCAGCAGCTCAAACAGGGGGCAAGATACTGAAGCTTTCTTT	CASSSNRGQDTEAFF
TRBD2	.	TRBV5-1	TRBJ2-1	TGCGCCAGCAGTCCCAGGGCTAGCGGGGGGGACAATGAGCAGTTCTTC	CASSPRASGGDNEQFF
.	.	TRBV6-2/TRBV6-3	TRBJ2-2	TGTGCCAGCAGTTACTCCAGGTCGGCGAACACCGGGGAGCTGTTTTTT	CASSYSRSANTGELFF
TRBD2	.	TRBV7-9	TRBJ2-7	TGTGCCAGCAGGGTAGCGGGGGTTGAGGAGCAGTACTTC	CASRVAGVEEQYF
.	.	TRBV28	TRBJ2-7	TGTGCCAGCAGTGATGACAGTTCCTCCTACGAGCAGTACTTC	CASSDDSSSYEQYF
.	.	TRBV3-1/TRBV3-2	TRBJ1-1	TGTGCCAGCAGCCAGCGTGCCATGAACACTGAAGCTTTCTTT	CASSQRAMNTEAFF
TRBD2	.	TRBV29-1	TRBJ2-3	TGCAGCGTTGAGGCGGGGCTAGCGGGCTATCTGGGTACGCAGTATTTT	CSVEAGLAGYLGTQYF
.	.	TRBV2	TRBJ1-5	TGTGCCAGCAGTGAAGAAGGGGGCAATCAGCCCCAGCATTTT	CASSEEGGNQPQHF
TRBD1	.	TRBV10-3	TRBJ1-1	TGTGCCATCAGCACAGGGGTTCAGACTGAAGCTTTCTTT	CAISTGVQTEAFF
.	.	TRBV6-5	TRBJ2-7	TGTGCCAGCAGCTCGGGACAAACCTACGAGCAGTACTTC	CASSSGQTYEQYF
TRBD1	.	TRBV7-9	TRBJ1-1	TGTGCCAGCAGTCGCACAGGGGGCGACATGAACACTGAAGCTTTCTTT	CASSRTGGDMNTEAFF
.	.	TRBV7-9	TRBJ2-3	TGTGCCAGCAGCTTAGCCTTAGCGGCTAGCACAGATACGCAGTATTTT	CASSLALAASTDTQYF
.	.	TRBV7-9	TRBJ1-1	TGTGCCAGCAGCGGATACCGGGGCAAACTCGGCGGGGGCACTGAAGCTTTCTTT	CASSGYRGKLGGGTEAFF
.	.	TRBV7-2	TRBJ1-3	TGTGCCAGCAGCCCGAGACGGGGAAGCACCATATATTTT	CASSPRRGSTIYF
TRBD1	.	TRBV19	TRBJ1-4	TGTGCCAGTAGTGTGGAGGACAGGGCGTTCGAAAAACTGTTTTTT	CASSVEDRAFEKLFF
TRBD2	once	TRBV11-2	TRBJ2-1	TGTGCCAGCAGCCCTGGACTAGTACGATTGAATGAGCAGTTCTTC	CASSPGLVRLNEQFF
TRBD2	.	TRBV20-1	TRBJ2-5	TGCAGTGCCCGGGGAGGGGAGACCCAGTACTTC	CSARGGETQYF
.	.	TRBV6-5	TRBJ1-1	TGTGCCAGCAGTTACTCGGGAGGGCATGAAGCTTTCTTT	CASSYSGGHEAFF
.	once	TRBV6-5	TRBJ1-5	TGTGCCAGCAGCTCACAGGGTGGGCAGAATCAGCCCCAGCATTTT	CASSSQGGQNQPQHF
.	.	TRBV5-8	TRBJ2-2	TGTGCCAGCAGCTTCGATCGGGATACGAACACCGGGGAGCTGTTTTTT	CASSFDRDTNTGELFF
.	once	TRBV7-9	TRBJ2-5	TGTGCCAGCAGGGAAACAGGGATGCAAGAGACCCAGTACTTC	CASRETGMQETQYF
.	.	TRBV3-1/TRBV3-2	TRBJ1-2	TGTGCCAGCAGCCAAGAATCGGGGAGAGGCTACACCTTC	CASSQESGRGYTF
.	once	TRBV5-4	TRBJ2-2	TGTGCCAGCAGCCCACCCCCTACAGATAACACCGGGGAGCTGTTTTTT	CASSPPPTDNTGELFF
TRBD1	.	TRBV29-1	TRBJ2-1	TGCAGCGTTGATCAGTTGCAGGACAGGCTCTCCTACAATGAGCAGTTCTTC	CSVDQLQDRLSYNEQFF
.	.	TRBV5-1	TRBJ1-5	TGCGCCAGCAGCTCGGGAGAGGGTCAGCCCCAGCATTTT	CASSSGEGQPQHF
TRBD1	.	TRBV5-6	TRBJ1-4	TGTGCCAGCAGCTTGGGGACAGGGGTTAATGAAAAACTGTTTTTT	CASSLGTGVNEKLFF
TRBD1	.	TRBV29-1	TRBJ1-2	TGCAGCGTTGGACAGGGCAACTATGGCTACACCTTC	CSVGQGNYGYTF
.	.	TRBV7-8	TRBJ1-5	TGTGCCAGCAGCTTAGGCGGCTCGGAGCCCCAGCATTTT	CASSLGGSEPQHF
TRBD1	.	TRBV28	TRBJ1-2	TGTGCCAGCAGCTCGGGACAGGGGGTTATCTATGGCTACACCTTC	CASSSGQGVIYGYTF
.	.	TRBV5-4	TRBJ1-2	TGTGCCAGCAGCTTGGCTACAGGGCTTTTGAGCTATGGCTACACCTTC	CASSLATGLLSYGYTF
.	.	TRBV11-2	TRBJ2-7	TGTGCCAGCAGCTTAGGACAGGTCTCCTACGAGCAGTACTTC	CASSLGQVSYEQYF
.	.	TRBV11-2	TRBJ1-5	TGTGCCAGCAGCTTAGGGGGGGGTCAGCCCCAGCATTTT	CASSLGGGQPQHF
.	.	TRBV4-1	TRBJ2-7	TGCGCCAGCAGCCAAAAACAGGGCAACCCCTACGAGCAGTACTTC	CASSQKQGNPYEQYF
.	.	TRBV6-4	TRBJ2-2	TGTGCCAGCAGCACGAACACCGGGGAGCTGTTTTTT	CASSTNTGELFF
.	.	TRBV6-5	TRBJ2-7	TGTGCCAGCAGTTCCGCCGGACAGCTCTCCTACGAGCAGTACTTC	CASSSAGQLSYEQYF
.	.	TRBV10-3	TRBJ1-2	TGTGCCATCAGTGCCCTCACATACGACTATGGCTACACCTTC	CAISALTYDYGYTF
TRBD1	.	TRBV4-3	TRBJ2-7	TGCGCCAGCAGCCCAACGGCAGGGGGCTCCTACGAGCAGTACTTC	CASSPTAGGSYEQYF
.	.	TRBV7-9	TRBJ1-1	TGTGCCAGCAGCTTGGATTTTGAGGAAGGCGCTGAAGCTTTCTTT	CASSLDFEEGAEAFF
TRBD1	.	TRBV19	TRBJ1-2	TGTGCCAGTAGAGGGACAGGGGATTTAGACTATGGCTACACCTTC	CASRGTGDLDYGYTF
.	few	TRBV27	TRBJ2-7	TGTGCCAGCAGTATTTCTCGGAGGAACGAGCAGTACTTC	CASSISRRNEQYF
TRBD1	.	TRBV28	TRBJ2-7	TGTGCCAGCGGGACAGGGGTTTACGAGCAGTACTTC	CASGTGVYEQYF
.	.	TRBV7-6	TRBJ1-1	TGTGCCAGCAGCTTAGCCATGAACACTGAAGCTTTCTTT	CASSLAMNTEAFF
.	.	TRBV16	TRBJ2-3	TGTGCCAGCAGCCAATCTAGATATACGCAGTATTTT	CASSQSRYTQYF
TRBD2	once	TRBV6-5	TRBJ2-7	TGTGCCAGCAGTCAGTGGACTAGCGGGGGGAACGAGCAGTACTTC	CASSQWTSGGNEQYF
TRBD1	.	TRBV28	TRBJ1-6	TGTGCCAGCAGCACTCCGGGACAGGGGCATTCACCCCTCCACTTT	CASSTPGQGHSPLHF
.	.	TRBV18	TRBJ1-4	TGTGCCAGCTCACCAGTAGGGGGAAATGAAAAACTGTTTTTT	CASSPVGGNEKLFF
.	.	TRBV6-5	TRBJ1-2	TGTGCCAGCAGTAGTTACAGGGTTGGAGGCTACACCTTC	CASSSYRVGGYTF
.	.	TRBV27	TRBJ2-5	TGTGCCAGCAGTTTACGGCGGGGAGAGACCCAGTACTTC	CASSLRRGETQYF
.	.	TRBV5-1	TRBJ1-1	TGCGCCAGCAGCATATCGGGACAGAACACTGAAGCTTTCTTT	CASSISGQNTEAFF